This T cell receptor beta chain was sequenced in a study of T cell responses to AZD1222 COVID-19 vaccine. The germline CDR1 and CDR2 sequences are MRHNA and SNTAGT. The CDR3 is 15 amino acids. V shed 0 bases and J 4 bases; nucleotides not matched to a gene: 0. Assay used: immunoSEQ multiplex PCR; TCRdb lists only in-frame clones, some missing. The sample lists about 110,000 clones, approximately 89% seen once, with 3.1% in the top ten. Remarks on this clone: In the same sample, other DNA sequences code for this CDR3.

The rearrangement joins TRBV6-4 to TRBJ2-3, with 11 bases lining up with TRBD2. Sequencing used peripheral blood, obtained on day 0 of MenACWY control vaccination. The sequence was obtained from an adult in good health. The CDR3 reads CASSDSSGGADTQYF. In DNA form, the CDR3 reads TGTGCCAGCAGTGACTCTAGCGGGGGGGCAGATACGCAGTATTTT.